This paragraph reports one T cell receptor beta chain. Germline V gene data show CDR1 as SGHVS and CDR2 as FNYEAQ. V gave up 1 base and J gave up 2 bases, with 12 bases separating them. CDR3 length: 15 residues. The sample comes from a study of cytomegalovirus exposure and HLA in healthy donors. Researchers ran the PCR with 60 Vbeta and 13 Jbeta primers. Clones were read by immunoSEQ multiplex PCR, and TCRdb kept only the in-frame ones, dropping some. The sample gives tens of thousands of clones, roughly 87% of which show up once; about 11% is in the top ten. This chain uses TRBV7-6 with TRBJ2-7; D not certain. Sequencing input: PBMCs. The source of this sequence is a female donor in good health and CMV-seronegative. DNA of the CDR3: TGTGCCAGCAGCTTAGATACGGGTTTCACCTACGAGCAGTACTTC. The encoded protein is CASSLDTGFTYEQYF. Full variable domain (remainder filled in from reference TRBV7-6 and TRBJ2-7): GAGVSQSPRYKVTKRGQDVALRCDPISGHVSLYWYRQALGQGPEFLTYFNYEAQQDKSGLPNDRFSAERPEGSISTLTIQRTEQRDSAMYRCASSLDTGFTYEQYFGPGTRLTVT.